Presented here are 4 T cell receptor beta chains from one specimen sequenced in a study of neurological immune-mediated disorders. Specified time point: longitudinal time-point 3. TCRdb reprocessed the 5' RACE reads with MiXCR, giving one entry per CDR3 protein. The sample consists of about 81,000 distinct CDR3 sequences, about 4% of them appearing once. Sequenced material: PBMCs. The receptors shown here come from an older woman with multiple sclerosis.

This clonotype was detected many times. The chain carries TRBV11-2 and TRBJ2-2; possible D gene TRBD1, 6 bases. The ends were cut back, 1 base at V and 5 bases at J, with 26 bases in the middle. The CDR3 is 20 amino acids. Germline CDR1 reads SGHAT; CDR2 reads FQNNGV. The CDR3 loop reads CASSLGTGTPRSSRTGELFF. The CDR3 region has the DNA TGTGCCAGCAGCTTAGGCACCGGGACACCAAGAAGTAGTCGGACCGGGGAGCTGTTTTTT. Full variable domain (rest looked up from reference TRBV11-2 and TRBJ2-2): EAGVAQSPRYKIIEKRQSVAFWCNPISGHATLYWYQQILGQGPKLLIQFQNNGVVDDSQLPKDRFSAERLKGVDSTLKIQPAKLEDSAVYLCASSLGTGTPRSSRTGELFFGEGSRLTVL.

This clonotype occurred many times. The chain recombines TRBV29-1 with TRBJ2-1; possible D gene TRBD1, 5 bases. Germline V gene sequence: CDR1 SQVTM, CDR2 ANQGSEA. The CDR3 has 13 residues. Trimming removed 1 base at V and 8 bases at J, with 12 bases between. CDR3 sequence: CSVEARKGYEQFF. The CDR3 region has the DNA TGCAGCGTTGAAGCCAGGAAGGGGTATGAGCAGTTCTTC.

This clonotype was recorded many times. The CDR3 bases are TGCGCCAGCAGCGTTACCTCGGGGGGACAGGGAACCTCTGGGGCCAACGTCCTGACTTTC. This gives the protein CASSVTSGGQGTSGANVLTF. This chain joins TRBV5-1 and TRBJ2-6, with 9 bases identical to TRBD1. The CDR3 contains 20 residues. The germline gives CDR1 SGHRS, CDR2 YFSETQ. V shed 4 bases and J 0 bases; nucleotides not matched to a gene: 14. The complete variable domain, with remaining parts taken from reference TRBV5-1 and TRBJ2-6, reads KAGVTQTPRYLIKTRGQQVTLSCSPISGHRSVSWYQQTPGQGLQFLFEYFSETQRNKGNFPGRFSGRQFSNSRSEMNVSTLELGDSALYLCASSVTSGGQGTSGANVLTFGAGSRLTVL.

This clonotype was detected ten times or more. The rearrangement links TRBV6-2 or TRBV6-3 to TRBJ2-7; 10 positions agree with TRBD1. The CDR3 sequence is 17 residues long. CDR1 is MNHEY, CDR2 SVGEGT, per germline. The junction had 12 bases not matched to a gene; V was cut back by 1 base and J by 6 bases. CDR3 DNA: TGTGCCAGCAGTTACTTCCGGGACAGGGGTATCCTCAGCGAGCAGTACTTC. This encodes CASSYFRDRGILSEQYF.